The entry that follows covers one T cell receptor (beta chain) sequence. Its antigen is unknown. Base qualities are not at hand, and no much larger clone is one base apart. This sample was included in a study of graft-versus-host responses after intestinal transplantation (dated by TCRdb to about 2021). Regarding the complete study: The transplants that recipients got were multivisceral, liver-intestinal, or isolated intestinal. Every recipient was given anti-thymocyte globulin induction, followed by 3 to 4 years of maintenance tacrolimus and steroids. Graft-versus-host and host-versus-graft alloreactive T cell clones were tracked in the graft, circulation and bone marrow after intestinal transplantation using bulk TCR-beta CDR3 sequencing. Alloreactive clones were identified by sequencing pre-transplant mixed lymphocyte reaction products and comparing these products with unstimulated pre-transplant donor and recipient T cells. Of the 20 to 30 intestinal transplant recipients enrolled in the cohort, one of whom was a retransplant, a few patients without pretransplant specimens were excluded. A peak of at least 4% donor T cells among recipient peripheral blood mononuclear cells was the definition used for donor T cell macrochimerism. Rather than going through the commercial service, samples from a few later patients were sequenced in-house on an Illumina MiSeq and processed with MiXCR.

The CDR3 starts with the cysteine, ends with the phenylalanine, and has 14 residues. Kept here is only the CDR3 DNA, which spans 42 bases and is read in frame from base 1. The germline V gene (reference sequence) gives CDR1 as MNHEY and CDR2 as SMNVEV. Relative to germline, V is missing 8 bases and J is missing 7 bases, with 8 bases of the junction outside any gene match. In light of the paper, this sample's time point label describes: cells obtained before transplantation from donor or recipient. CD3+CD4+ and CD3+CD8+ populations were FACS-sorted from unstimulated pre-transplant donor and recipient cells taken from spleen or lymph nodes. To prepare the library, the immunoSEQ multiplex PCR assay was applied. For most patients, genomic DNA was isolated with the Qiagen DNeasy Blood and Tissue Kit and shipped frozen to Adaptive Biotechnologies for TCR sequencing. For most patients, high-throughput TCR-beta CDR3 sequencing of genomic DNA was performed by Adaptive Biotechnologies. The study's processing was this. Adaptive's ImmunoSEQ software was the source of the TCR sequencing data for around 20 patients, while three other patients were processed with MiXCR and VDJtools. To correct CD4 versus CD8 sorting errors, any sequence found in both subsets at a frequency ratio below 5:1 was removed. Because the origin of CDR3 nucleotide sequences shared between donor and recipient could not be assigned, those sequences were removed. At least 2-fold expansion over unstimulated cells and a minimum CFSE-low frequency of 0.002% (template counts) or 0.001% (read counts) were required for clones to be classified as alloreactive. Clones were considered mappable if detected in sequenced pre-transplant spleen, lymph node, or MLR CFSE-low populations of the donor or recipient. The cumulative frequency of alloreactive clones was calculated as a percentage of all sequences, weighted by copy number. The source is immuneACCESS, and TCRdb retained only in-frame sequences with V and J called. Part of the clones is not carried over; for the studies checked, unresolved V genes explain less than half of this, and the remainder is unexplained. D and trimming were read from the DNA, whereas the V and J calls and clone size are those reported in that table. The sample includes over 90,000 clones, with 75% to 95% observed a single time. Approximately 0.48% of the sample belongs to the ten largest clones.

Broad study findings and their caveats: In patients with donor T cell macrochimerism, the allografts had high GvH to HvG T cell clonal ratios. GvH clones were detected in recipient bone marrow, and some appeared earlier in ileal mucosa or blood, consistent with an intestinal mucosal origin. Conclusions were limited by the relatively low number and heterogeneity of intestinal transplant patients. Early after transplant, peak levels of circulating GvH clones were found to be associated with declines in HvG clones.

The sequence came from a human donor who received an intestinal transplant. Sequenced here: unstimulated CD8+ T cells sorted from spleen or lymph node cells, sampled before intestinal transplant. Recombination joined TRBV27 with TRBJ2-1, with 10 bases matching TRBD1. The base sequence is TGTGCCAGCGGATCCGGGACAGGGGATAATGAGCAGTTCTTC. It codes for CASGSGTGDNEQFF.